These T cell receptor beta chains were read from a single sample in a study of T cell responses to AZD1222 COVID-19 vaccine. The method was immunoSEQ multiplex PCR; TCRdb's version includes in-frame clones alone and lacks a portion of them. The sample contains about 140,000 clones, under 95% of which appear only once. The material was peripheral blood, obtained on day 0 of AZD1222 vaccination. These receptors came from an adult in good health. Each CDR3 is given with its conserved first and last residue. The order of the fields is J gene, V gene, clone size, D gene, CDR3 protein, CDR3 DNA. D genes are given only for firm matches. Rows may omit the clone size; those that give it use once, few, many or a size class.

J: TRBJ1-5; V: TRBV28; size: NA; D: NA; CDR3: CASSFQGISGQPQHF; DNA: TGTGCCAGCAGTTTTCAGGGGATCTCGGGTCAGCCCCAGCATTTT
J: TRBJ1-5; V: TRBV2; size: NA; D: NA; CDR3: CASSETPDSSNQPQHF; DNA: TGTGCCAGCAGTGAAACCCCGGACAGTAGCAATCAGCCCCAGCATTTT
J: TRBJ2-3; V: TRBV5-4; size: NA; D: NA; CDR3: CASSLDSDTQYF; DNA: TGTGCCAGCAGCTTGGATTCGGATACGCAGTATTTT
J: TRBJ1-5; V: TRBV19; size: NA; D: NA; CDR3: CASSRGRQPQHF; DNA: TGTGCCAGTAGTCGGGGGAGGCAGCCCCAGCATTTT
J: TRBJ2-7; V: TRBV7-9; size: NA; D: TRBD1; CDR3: CASSNPTGPRPYEQYF; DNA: TGTGCCAGCAGCAACCCGACAGGGCCGCGACCGTACGAGCAGTACTTC
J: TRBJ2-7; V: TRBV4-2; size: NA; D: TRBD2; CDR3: CASRGTSGSSYEQYF; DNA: TGTGCCAGCAGGGGGACTAGCGGGAGTTCCTACGAGCAGTACTTC
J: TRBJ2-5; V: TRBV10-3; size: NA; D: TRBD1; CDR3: CAISEYGQGFQETQYF; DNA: TGTGCCATCAGTGAATACGGACAGGGGTTTCAAGAGACCCAGTACTTC
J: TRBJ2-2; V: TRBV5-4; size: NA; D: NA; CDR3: CASSINRVAGGELFF; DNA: TGTGCCAGCAGCATAAACAGGGTAGCAGGCGGGGAGCTGTTTTTT
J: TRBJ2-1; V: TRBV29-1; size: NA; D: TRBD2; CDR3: CSGGLAGVGYNEQFF; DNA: TGCAGCGGGGGACTAGCGGGAGTCGGCTACAATGAGCAGTTCTTC
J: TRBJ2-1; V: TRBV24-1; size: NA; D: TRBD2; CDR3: CATSDSGRHEQFF; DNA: TGTGCCACCAGTGATTCCGGGAGGCATGAGCAGTTCTTC
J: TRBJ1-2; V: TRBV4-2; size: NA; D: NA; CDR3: CASSQSRQVGYGYTF; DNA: TGTGCCAGCAGCCAGAGTCGACAGGTCGGGTATGGCTACACCTTC
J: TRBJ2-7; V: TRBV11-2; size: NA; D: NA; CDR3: CASSYLYEQYF; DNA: TGTGCCAGCAGCTACCTCTACGAGCAGTACTTC
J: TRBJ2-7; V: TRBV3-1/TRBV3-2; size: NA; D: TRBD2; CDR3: CASSQASGSVYEQYF; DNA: TGTGCCAGCAGCCAAGCCAGCGGGAGTGTCTACGAGCAGTACTTC
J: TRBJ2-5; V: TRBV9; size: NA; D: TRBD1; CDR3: CASSPGTAQETQYF; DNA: TGTGCCAGCAGCCCCGGGACAGCCCAAGAGACCCAGTACTTC
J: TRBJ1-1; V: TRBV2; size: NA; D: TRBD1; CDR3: CASSDPQQGVTEAFF; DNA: TGTGCCAGCAGTGACCCTCAACAGGGGGTCACTGAAGCTTTCTTT
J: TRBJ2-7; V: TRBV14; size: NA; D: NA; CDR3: CASSQGAYEQYF; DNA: TGTGCCAGCAGCCAAGGGGCCTACGAGCAGTACTTC
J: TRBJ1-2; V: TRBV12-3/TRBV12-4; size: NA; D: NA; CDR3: CASSLGGLRGYTF; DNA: TGTGCCAGCAGTTTAGGGGGGCTCAGGGGCTACACCTTC
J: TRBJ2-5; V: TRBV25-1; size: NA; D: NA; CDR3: CASRRQVSETQYF; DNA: TGTGCCAGCAGGCGACAGGTTTCAGAGACCCAGTACTTC
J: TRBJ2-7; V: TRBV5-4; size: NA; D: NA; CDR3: CASSVGYSYEQYF; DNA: TGTGCCAGCAGCGTCGGGTACAGCTACGAGCAGTACTTC
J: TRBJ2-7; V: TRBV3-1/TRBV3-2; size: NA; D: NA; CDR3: CASSQQGILDEQYF; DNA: TGTGCCAGCAGCCAACAGGGAATTCTGGACGAGCAGTACTTC
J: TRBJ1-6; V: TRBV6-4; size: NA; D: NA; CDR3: CASSDSSGFASPLHF; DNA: TGTGCCAGCAGTGACTCGTCAGGGTTCGCTTCACCCCTCCACTTT
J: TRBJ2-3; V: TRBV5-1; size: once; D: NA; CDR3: CASSPWTVRNTDTQYF; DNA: TGCGCCAGCAGCCCATGGACGGTCCGGAACACAGATACGCAGTATTTT
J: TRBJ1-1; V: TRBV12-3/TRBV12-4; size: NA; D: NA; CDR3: CASSFEGGVEAFF; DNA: TGTGCCAGCAGTTTTGAGGGGGGCGTTGAAGCTTTCTTT
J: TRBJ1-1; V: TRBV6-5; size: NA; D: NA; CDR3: CASQLDGRTNTEAFF; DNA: TGTGCCAGCCAGTTGGACGGAAGAACAAACACTGAAGCTTTCTTT